This T cell receptor beta chain was identified in a study of blood T cells in healthy people across ages. General study points: More naive CD4+ cells and higher diversity were found in long-lived than in aged donors.

Alongside a J-beta primer mix, a sample-barcoded 5' primer served in a second PCR lasting about 7 to 12 cycles. Each cDNA molecule was tagged by a template-switch adaptor with 12 random nucleotides. TCRdb used MiXCR to reprocess the 5' RACE reads, holding one entry per CDR3 protein. The sample yields 1,800,000 or so distinct CDR3 sequences, roughly two fifths seen once. Comment on this clonotype: Its antigen is undetermined.

CDR1 is LNHNV, CDR2 YYDKDF, per germline (reference sequence). V dropped 0 bases and J dropped 0 bases, with 9 bases sitting between them. The CDR3 totals 16 residues. A minimum of 6 million PBMCs was isolated per sample. With each sample, at least 5 micrograms of total RNA were extracted. The sequence was obtained from a human donor in good health. J is TRBJ2-4 and V is TRBV15, with D possibly being TRBD1 (6 bases). The sequenced sample consisted of blood. This CDR3 reads CATSRDRGSAKNIQYF. CDR3 bases: TGTGCCACCAGCAGAGACAGGGGATCAGCCAAAAACATTCAGTACTTC.